This T cell receptor beta chain derives from a study of CD8 T cells in ankylosing spondylitis. Quantitative 5'-RACE with molecular barcodes generated TCR beta libraries. TCRdb analysed the 5' RACE reads with MiXCR anew, one entry per CDR3 protein. The table has some 150,000 distinct CDR3 sequences, roughly an eighth seen once. Study conclusions and caveats: Past studies reported some motif variants in reactive arthritis synovial fluid and blood. With a CD8+ phenotype, disease-linked clones were relatively rare in peripheral blood. Within matched ankylosing spondylitis synovial fluid, disease-linked clones were reportedly significantly enriched.

To note about this clonotype: Its antigen is still unknown.

Germline loops: CDR1 SGHTA, CDR2 FQGNSA. The ends lost 4 bases at V and 8 bases at J; junction bases unmatched: 13. The CDR3 totals 16 residues. Source material: blood, either unsorted or a sorted T cell fraction (not recorded which). The TCR sequence derives from a female donor with ankylosing spondylitis or in good health (not recorded which). The V and J genes are TRBV7-2 and TRBJ2-1; 8 nucleotides match TRBD2. The chain's CDR3 is CASSSRRLAGYDEQFF. CDR3 sequence (DNA): TGTGCCAGCAGCTCCCGGAGGTTAGCGGGGTACGATGAGCAGTTCTTC.